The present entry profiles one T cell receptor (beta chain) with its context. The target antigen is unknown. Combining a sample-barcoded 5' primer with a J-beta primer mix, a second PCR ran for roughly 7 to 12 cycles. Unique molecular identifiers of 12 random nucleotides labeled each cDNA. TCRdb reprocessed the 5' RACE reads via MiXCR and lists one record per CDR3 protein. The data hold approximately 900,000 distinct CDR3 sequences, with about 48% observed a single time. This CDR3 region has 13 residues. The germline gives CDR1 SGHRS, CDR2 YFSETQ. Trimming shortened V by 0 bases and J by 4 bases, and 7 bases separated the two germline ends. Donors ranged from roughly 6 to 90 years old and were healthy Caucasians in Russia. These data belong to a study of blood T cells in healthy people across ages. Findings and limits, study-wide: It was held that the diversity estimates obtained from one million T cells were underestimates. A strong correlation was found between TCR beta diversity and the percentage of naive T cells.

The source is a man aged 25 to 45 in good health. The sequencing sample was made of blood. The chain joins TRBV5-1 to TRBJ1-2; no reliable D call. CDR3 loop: CASSLDSLYGYTF. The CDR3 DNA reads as TGCGCCAGCAGCTTGGACAGCCTCTATGGCTACACCTTC.